This T cell receptor beta chain was documented in a study of identical twins. V lost 6 bases to trimming and J lost 6 bases; unmatched junction nucleotides: 6. The CDR3 runs 13 residues. Germline CDR1 is DFQATT and CDR2 is SNEGSKA (reference sequence). A word on this clonotype: The antigen is not known.

Study-level points and caveats: Whereas memory repertoires showed no such difference, abundant cord blood beta clonotypes carried fewer insertions. Researchers reported excess low generation probability among twin-shared out-of-frame alpha sequences. The models gave estimates that fell short of the out-of-frame TCR alpha sharing seen in monozygotic twins.

After template switching added a universal primer site, the resulting cDNA carried unique molecular identifiers. TCRdb redid the calling of the 5' RACE reads with MiXCR, one entry per CDR3 protein. This table has around 1.7 million distinct CDR3 sequences, 25% to 35% appearing once. The sequenced sample consisted of cord blood. This TCR came from a newborn girl in good health. The chain has TRBV20-1 and TRBJ1-5; TRBD1 matches 9 bases. CDR3 nucleotides: TGCAGTGCACCGGGACAGGGTTTTCAGCCCCAGCATTTT. Protein sequence: CSAPGQGFQPQHF.